The sequence of this T cell receptor (beta chain) was determined in a study of cytomegalovirus exposure and HLA in healthy donors. Study-wide results and limits: The study designated over 150 TCR beta chains cytomegalovirus-associated. Some public TCRs appeared in many individuals, while most sequences were rare. For cytomegalovirus status, the classifier reportedly gave diagnoses with high specificity and sensitivity.

A word on this clone: Antigen specificity is unknown.

Per the germline V gene, CDR1 is MNHEY and CDR2 is SMNVEV (reference sequence). Deletions cut 5 bases from V and 7 bases from J, with 9 bases between. The CDR3 has 12 residues. It was the roughly 110-subject validation cohort, separate from the roughly 700-subject first cohort, to which the donors belonged. Profiled with immunoSEQ multiplex PCR; TCRdb holds only in-frame clones, not every one. The data contain over 200,000 clones, nearly 90% of them singletons. The rearrangement joins TRBV27 to TRBJ2-4; D ambiguous. Material for sequencing was PBMCs. This TCR was recovered from a woman aged 18-29 years in good health and CMV-seronegative. The CDR3 DNA sequence: TGTGCCAGCAGTCCCTCTTTGAACATTCAGTACTTC. This translates into CASSPSLNIQYF.